Presented here are 9 T cell receptor beta chains from one specimen sequenced in a study of identical twins. TCRdb redid the calling of the 5' RACE reads with MiXCR, one entry per CDR3 protein. The sample has about 220,000 distinct CDR3 sequences; less than 8% are singletons. Another study also made use of these data, one on yellow fever vaccine responses in identical twins.

The specimen sequenced was memory (CD45RO+) T cells sorted from blood. The source of these receptors is a woman aged 18-29 years in good health.

This clonotype has a handful of counts. The V gene is TRBV10-3, the J gene TRBJ1-2, with 7 bases that match TRBD1. CDR3 size: 13 residues. Trimming removed 2 bases from V and 3 bases from J; junction bases left unmatched: 0. CDR1 is ENHRY, CDR2 SYGVKD, per germline. CDR3 region: CAISETGDYGYTF. CDR3 DNA: TGTGCCATCAGTGAGACAGGGGACTATGGCTACACCTTC.

This clonotype was found many times. This rearrangement joins TRBV7-2 to TRBJ2-7, with D tentatively TRBD1 or TRBD2 (7 bases each). Germline CDR1 reads SGHTA; CDR2 reads FQGNSA. V lost 5 bases and J lost 1, with 15 bases in between. The CDR3 extends over 15 amino acids. This chain's CDR3 is CASSTFRGGSYEQYF. Here the CDR3 DNA reads TGTGCCAGCAGCACTTTCAGGGGGGGGTCCTACGAGCAGTACTTC.

CDR3 region: CASSQTPEGSCEQYF. CDR3 bases: TGTGCCAGCAGCCAAACACCGGAAGGGAGTTGCGAGCAGTACTTC. This sequence joins TRBV4-2 and TRBJ2-7; a possible D gene is TRBD2 (5 bases). V dropped 2 bases and J dropped 6 bases, with 17 bases sitting between them. The CDR3 consists of 15 residues. CDR1 is LGHNA, CDR2 YNFKEQ, per germline.

This clonotype was observed at least ten times. This chain connects TRBV7-9 to TRBJ1-1; TRBD1 matches at 8 bases. V lost 5 bases, J lost 1 base, and 3 bases stayed unmatched. Germline values: CDR1 SEHNR, CDR2 FQNEAQ (reference sequence). This CDR3 region has 14 residues. CDR3 region: CASSRGQANTEAFF. CDR3 DNA sequence: TGTGCCAGCAGCCGGGGACAGGCGAACACTGAAGCTTTCTTT.

In this sample, this clonotype turned up a few times. The chain links TRBV29-1 to TRBJ2-5; D is ambiguous. Germline V lookup: CDR1 SQVTM, CDR2 ANQGSEA. With 4 bases removed from V and 7 bases from J, the gap between germline ends came to 13 bases. This CDR3 region has 12 residues. CDR3 sequence (DNA): TGCAGCGTTGTCGGGCAGGTGGGGACCCAGTACTTC. Residues: CSVVGQVGTQYF.

This clonotype was detected only a few times. CDR3 nucleotides: TGTGCCAGCTCACCCACAGGGAAGGTTTCAGATACGCAGTATTTT. This gives the protein CASSPTGKVSDTQYF. V gene TRBV18 combines with J gene TRBJ2-3; TRBD1 might be the D (6 bases). From germline, CDR1 is KGHSH and CDR2 LQKENI. CDR3 length: 15 amino acids. The V end was cut by 3 bases, the J end by 4 bases, with 14 bases between.

This clonotype was seen more than once but under ten times. The genes are TRBV12-3 or TRBV12-4 and TRBJ2-1, with TRBD2 matching 8 bases. V lost 4 bases, J lost 1 base, and 3 bases stayed unmatched. The CDR3 is made up of 15 amino acids. CDR3 nucleotides: TGTGCCAGCAGTTCGGGACTAGAGTCCTACAATGAGCAGTTCTTC. It encodes CASSSGLESYNEQFF.

This clonotype turned up a few times. This chain connects TRBV9 to TRBJ2-5, with a possible D match to TRBD2 (6 bases). CDR1 SGDLS and CDR2 YYNGEE come from the germline V gene. The length of the CDR3 is 16 residues. Trimming pared 0 bases from V and 1 base from J, leaving 13 bases between. CDR3 bases: TGTGCCAGCAGCGTAGAGGGTAGCGGTTTCCAAGAGACCCAGTACTTC. This gives the protein CASSVEGSGFQETQYF.

The rearrangement joins TRBV2 to TRBJ2-1; 14 nucleotides align to TRBD2. The V gene's germline CDR1 is SNHLY and CDR2 FYNNEI. The CDR3 has 14 amino acids. V was pared by 6 bases and J by 8 bases, with 3 bases of the junction left unmatched. DNA of the CDR3: TGTGCCAGCAGGACTAGCGGGAGGGCCCATGAGCAGTTCTTC. Its protein is CASRTSGRAHEQFF.